The 21 T cell receptor beta chains below come from one sample, sequenced in a study of blood T cell repertoires in COVID-19. Clones were read by immunoSEQ multiplex PCR, and TCRdb kept only the in-frame ones, dropping some. The sample records more than 150,000 clones, 79% being singletons. Material for sequencing was peripheral blood. All receptors come from a man in his 60s with active or convalescent COVID-19.

The CDR3 DNA reads as TGTGCCTCTACCCGGACTAGTAGTCCCGGGGAGCTGTTTTTT. Translating gives CASTRTSSPGELFF. This chain joins TRBV9 and TRBJ2-2; 7 bases agree with TRBD2. There are 14 residues in the CDR3. The junction had 12 bases not matched to a gene; V was cut back by 10 bases and J by 6 bases. CDR1 SGDLS and CDR2 YYNGEE come from the germline V gene.

The chain combines TRBV5-1 with TRBJ2-3; perhaps TRBD1 as D (6 bases). CDR3 size: 16 residues. The germline V and J ends were trimmed by 0 bases and 4 bases, with 15 bases remaining between them. Germline CDR1 and CDR2: SGHRS and YFSETQ. The CDR3 nucleotides are TGCGCCAGCAGCTTGGGGATTGGACAGATGGCAGATACGCAGTATTTT. Its protein is CASSLGIGQMADTQYF.

This rearrangement joins TRBV24-1 to TRBJ2-5; 8 nucleotides agree with TRBD1. CDR3 size: 13 residues. Germline V gene data show CDR1 as KGHDR and CDR2 as SFDVKD. Unmatched junction bases numbered 6, after V lost 9 bases and J lost 4 bases. The CDR3 loop reads CATGRTGRETQYF. Here the CDR3 DNA reads TGTGCCACCGGACGGACAGGGAGAGAGACCCAGTACTTC.

The chain combines TRBV2 with TRBJ1-2, with D possibly being TRBD1 (5 bases). Trimming pared 2 bases from V and 5 bases from J, leaving 15 bases between. In germline, CDR1 is SNHLY, CDR2 FYNNEI. The CDR3 totals 15 residues. Here the CDR3 reads CASSEQGAEYYGYTF. CDR3 nucleotides: TGTGCCAGCAGTGAACAGGGCGCCGAATATTATGGCTACACCTTC. Complete variable domain (other parts from reference TRBV2 and TRBJ1-2): EPEVTQTPSHQVTQMGQEVILRCVPISNHLYFYWYRQILGQKVEFLVSFYNNEISEKSEIFDDQFSVERPDGSNFTLKIRSTKLEDSAMYFCASSEQGAEYYGYTFGSGTRLTVV.

This clone has only a few counts. The chain recombines TRBV2 with TRBJ2-5; D gene unclear. With 3 bases removed from V and 7 bases from J, the gap between germline ends came to 12 bases. CDR1 and CDR2 from the germline V gene are SNHLY and FYNNEI. The length of the CDR3 is 13 residues. The CDR3 DNA follows: TGTGCCAGCAGTGACTTGGTAGCTGGGACCCAGTACTTC. Amino acid sequence: CASSDLVAGTQYF.

The V and J genes are TRBV5-1 and TRBJ2-5; weak D call: TRBD2 (6 bases). CDR1 and CDR2 (germline): SGHRS, YFSETQ. Trimming cost V 0 bases and J 1 base, with 13 bases left between them. CDR3 length equals 16 residues. CDR3 sequence reads: CASSLGLAHRQETQYF. The CDR3 coding sequence is TGCGCCAGCAGCTTGGGTCTAGCGCACCGCCAAGAGACCCAGTACTTC. The full variable domain, its missing parts supplied by reference TRBV5-1 and TRBJ2-5, is KAGVTQTPRYLIKTRGQQVTLSCSPISGHRSVSWYQQTPGQGLQFLFEYFSETQRNKGNFPGRFSGRQFSNSRSEMNVSTLELGDSALYLCASSLGLAHRQETQYFGPGTRLLVL.

The rearrangement links TRBV6-5 to TRBJ1-3, with 7 positions matching TRBD1. The CDR3 has 13 amino acids. V shed 10 bases, J shed 4 bases, and the junction held 7 bases outside the gene matches. Germline V gives CDR1 MNHEY, CDR2 SVGAGI. Here the CDR3 reads CATATGPGNTIYF. As DNA, the CDR3 is TGTGCCACTGCGACAGGGCCCGGAAACACCATATATTTT.

The chain combines TRBV5-4 with TRBJ1-1, with 7 nucleotides matching TRBD1. This CDR3 is 13 amino acids long. Trimming cost V 7 bases and J 4 bases; bases outside gene matches: 7. Germline lookup yields CDR1 SGHNT and CDR2 YYREEE (reference sequence). In DNA, the CDR3 is TGTGCCAGCCACAGGGGACATGGCACTGAAGCTTTCTTT. Translation: CASHRGHGTEAFF.

This clone is a singleton in its sample. The gene calls are TRBV28 and TRBJ2-7; possible D gene TRBD2, 7 bases. V gave up 11 bases and J gave up 7 bases, with 18 bases separating them. The CDR3 has 12 residues. Germline CDR1 and CDR2: MDHEN and SYDVKM. Written as DNA, the CDR3 is TGTGCCGTCCGAGGGGGGGCTCGGGAGCAGTACTTC. This gives the protein CAVRGGAREQYF.

The gene calls are TRBV2 and TRBJ2-1; 7 bases line up with TRBD1. This CDR3 has 14 residues. Germline V gene data show CDR1 as SNHLY and CDR2 as FYNNEI. The trim removed 10 bases at V and 6 bases at J, leaving 12 bases unmatched. This CDR3 reads CATSRPGGANEQFF. The CDR3 DNA reads as TGTGCCACCTCCCGGCCAGGGGGAGCCAATGAGCAGTTCTTC.

This chain uses TRBV10-3 with TRBJ2-3, with TRBD1 matching over 8 bases. Unmatched junction bases numbered 4, after V lost 7 bases and J lost 1 base. Germline CDR1 is ENHRY and CDR2 is SYGVKD. The CDR3 length is 14 residues. The CDR3 DNA is TGTGCCATCAATCCGGGACAGGGCACAGATACGCAGTATTTT. Protein: CAINPGQGTDTQYF.

This sequence joins TRBV10-2 and TRBJ1-2; 9 bases are a match to TRBD1. V shed 6 bases, J shed 5 bases, and the junction held 4 bases outside the gene matches. CDR1 and CDR2 from the germline V gene are WSHSY and SAAADI. The CDR3 totals 13 residues. The CDR3, as DNA: TGCGCCAGCAGCTCGGGACAGGGTTATGGCTACACCTTC. It codes for CASSSGQGYGYTF.

The V gene is TRBV19, the J gene TRBJ2-1; 10 bases are a match to TRBD2. The CDR3 covers 14 residues. Germline V lookup: CDR1 LNHDA, CDR2 SQIVND (reference sequence). With 6 bases clipped from V and 8 bases from J, the junction kept 7 bases outside the gene matches. Here the CDR3 DNA reads TGTGCCAGTAGCCTTCTAGCGGGAGTCGATGAGCAGTTCTTC. It translates to CASSLLAGVDEQFF.

The chain carries TRBV2 and TRBJ2-7; 10 bases map to TRBD2. The V segment lost 6 bases and the J segment 0 bases; nucleotides outside the gene matches: 2. The CDR3 runs 14 residues. CDR1 and CDR2 from the germline V gene are SNHLY and FYNNEI. The CDR3 sequence: CASRGLAISYEQYF. In DNA, the CDR3 is TGTGCCAGCAGGGGACTAGCGATCTCCTACGAGCAGTACTTC.

The chain combines TRBV4-1 with TRBJ2-1, with TRBD2 identical over 16 bases. J was trimmed by 10 bases and V by 2 bases; bases with no gene match: 8. Germline loops: CDR1 MGHRA, CDR2 YSYEKL. The CDR3 contains 17 residues. The CDR3 DNA follows: TGCGCCAGCAGCCAAAGGGGACTAGCGGGAGGGCCGCAGGAGCAGTTCTTC. Amino acid sequence: CASSQRGLAGGPQEQFF.

This chain uses TRBV7-8 with TRBJ2-3, with 7 bases fitting TRBD2. The J segment lost 3 bases and the V segment lost 2 bases, leaving 5 bases of the junction unmatched. Germline V gene data show CDR1 as SGHVS and CDR2 as FQNEAQ. The CDR3 length is 15 residues. CDR3 protein: CASSLLTSRTDTQYF. For the CDR3, the DNA is TGTGCCAGCAGCTTATTGACTAGCAGAACAGATACGCAGTATTTT.

This chain joins TRBV24-1 and TRBJ2-5; D is perhaps TRBD2 (5 bases). The CDR3 runs 12 residues. Trimming shortened V by 5 bases and J by 5 bases, and 8 bases separated the two germline ends. Germline CDR1 is KGHDR and CDR2 is SFDVKD. DNA for the CDR3: TGTGCCACCAGTGGGACGGGGGAGACCCAGTACTTC. It is translated as CATSGTGETQYF.

This chain connects TRBV3-1 (or the pseudogene TRBV3-2) to TRBJ2-2, with D tentatively TRBD2 (5 bases). V lost 6 bases and J 1 base, leaving 18 bases between the germline ends. This CDR3 has 17 amino acids. Germline CDR1 reads LGHDT; CDR2 reads YNNKEL (reference sequence). CDR3: CASSRLDLSGNTGELFF. The CDR3 bases are TGTGCCAGCAGTCGACTCGATCTGAGCGGGAACACCGGGGAGCTGTTTTTT.

A word on this clone: A read error may produce the germline difference seen at one junction end. CDR3 in DNA: TGTGCCAGCAGAGAAGACAGGTCGGGTGGGCAGCCCCAGCATTTT. This translates into CASREDRSGGQPQHF. The chain links TRBV2 to TRBJ1-5, with D tentatively TRBD1 (6 bases). There are 15 residues in the CDR3. The germline V gene encodes CDR1 SNHLY and CDR2 FYNNEI.

The rearrangement joins TRBV28 to TRBJ2-7; 9 bases are shared with TRBD1. CDR1 and CDR2 from the germline V gene are MDHEN and SYDVKM. The length of the CDR3 is 12 residues. Germline trimming cut 9 bases from V and 4 bases from J; bases unmatched to any gene: 4. The CDR3 bases are TGTGCCAGTCGGACAGGGGCGTACGAGCAGTACTTC. This translates into CASRTGAYEQYF.

Ten or more counts support this clone. Distinct nucleotide sequences in the sample also encode this CDR3. The gene calls are TRBV6-5 and TRBJ1-1; D uncertain. CDR3 size: 14 residues. Germline V gives CDR1 MNHEY, CDR2 SVGAGI. The ends were cut back, 6 bases at V and 0 bases at J, with 11 bases in the middle. The CDR3 DNA sequence: TGTGCCAGCAGATCGACGGGGTTGAACACTGAAGCTTTCTTT. Translation: CASRSTGLNTEAFF.